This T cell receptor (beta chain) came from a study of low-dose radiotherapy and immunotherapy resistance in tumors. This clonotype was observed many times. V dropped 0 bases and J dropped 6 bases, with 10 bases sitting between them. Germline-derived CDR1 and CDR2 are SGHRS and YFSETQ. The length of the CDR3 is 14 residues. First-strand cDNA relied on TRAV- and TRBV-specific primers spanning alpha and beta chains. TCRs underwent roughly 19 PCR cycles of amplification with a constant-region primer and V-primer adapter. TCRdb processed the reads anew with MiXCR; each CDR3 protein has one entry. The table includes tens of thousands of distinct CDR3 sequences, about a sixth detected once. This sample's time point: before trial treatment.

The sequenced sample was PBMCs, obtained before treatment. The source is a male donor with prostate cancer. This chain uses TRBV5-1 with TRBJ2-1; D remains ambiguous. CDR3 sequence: CASSLEFGINEQFF. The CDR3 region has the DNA TGCGCCAGCAGCTTGGAATTTGGAATCAATGAGCAGTTCTTC. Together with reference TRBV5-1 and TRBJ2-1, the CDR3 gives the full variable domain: KAGVTQTPRYLIKTRGQQVTLSCSPISGHRSVSWYQQTPGQGLQFLFEYFSETQRNKGNFPGRFSGRQFSNSRSEMNVSTLELGDSALYLCASSLEFGINEQFFGPGTRLTVL.